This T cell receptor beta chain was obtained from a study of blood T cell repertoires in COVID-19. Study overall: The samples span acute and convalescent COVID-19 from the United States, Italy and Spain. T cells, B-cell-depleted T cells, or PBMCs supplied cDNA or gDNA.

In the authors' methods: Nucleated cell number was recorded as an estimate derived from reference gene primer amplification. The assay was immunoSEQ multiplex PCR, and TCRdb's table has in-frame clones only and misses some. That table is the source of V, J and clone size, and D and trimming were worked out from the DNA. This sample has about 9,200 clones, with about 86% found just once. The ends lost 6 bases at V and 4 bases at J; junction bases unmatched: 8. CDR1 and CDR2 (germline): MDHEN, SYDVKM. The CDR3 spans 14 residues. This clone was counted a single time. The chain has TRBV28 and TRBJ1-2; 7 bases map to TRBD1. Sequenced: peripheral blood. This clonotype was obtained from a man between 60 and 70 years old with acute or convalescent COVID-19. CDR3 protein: CASSSPGTAYGYTF. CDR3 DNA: TGTGCCAGCAGCAGTCCCGGGACAGCCTATGGCTACACCTTC.